A selection of T cell receptor beta chains follows, all from one sample in a study of T-cell reconstitution after alpha-beta-depleted transplantation in children. TCRdb re-analysed the PCR reads in MiXCR, keeping a single row per CDR3 protein. The repertoire holds roughly 70,000 distinct CDR3 sequences, with roughly 4.4% as singletons. Sequencing was performed on PBMCs, mostly from graft donor cells, taken 180 days after TCRalphabeta/CD19-depleted stem cell transplant. The receptors here all came from a boy in the first two years of life who had a stem cell transplant for acute myeloid leukemia, so the T cells may come from the graft donor. The CDR3 runs from the conserved cysteine through the conserved F or W. Fields, in order: D gene, clone size, V gene, J gene, CDR3 protein, CDR3 DNA. D genes are given only for firm matches. Rows give clone size only sometimes, using once, few, many, or a class for an expanded clone.

d_call: TRBD1; clone_size: many; v_call: TRBV7-2; j_call: TRBJ2-7; cdr3_aa: CASSGPGQGASSPYEQYF; cdr3_nt: TGTGCCAGCAGCGGACCGGGACAGGGGGCTAGTTCACCCTACGAGCAGTACTTC
d_call: -; clone_size: many; v_call: TRBV5-5; j_call: TRBJ2-5; cdr3_aa: CASSPRDGSGETQYF; cdr3_nt: TGTGCCAGCAGCCCCCGGGACGGTTCGGGGGAGACCCAGTACTTC
d_call: -; clone_size: many; v_call: TRBV11-3; j_call: TRBJ2-1; cdr3_aa: CASSLGLGGVSSYNEQFF; cdr3_nt: TGTGCCAGCAGCTTAGGACTCGGCGGGGTCAGCTCCTACAATGAGCAGTTCTTC
d_call: -; clone_size: many; v_call: TRBV24-1; j_call: TRBJ2-5; cdr3_aa: CATSDRGTERETQYF; cdr3_nt: TGTGCCACCAGTGATCGCGGGACAGAGAGAGAGACCCAGTACTTC
d_call: TRBD2; clone_size: many; v_call: TRBV20-1; j_call: TRBJ2-2; cdr3_aa: CSASSAGAPTGELFF; cdr3_nt: TGCAGTGCTAGTTCAGCGGGGGCCCCAACCGGGGAGCTGTTTTTT
d_call: TRBD2; clone_size: many; v_call: TRBV20-1; j_call: TRBJ2-5; cdr3_aa: CSARKSGGARETQYF; cdr3_nt: TGCAGTGCTAGGAAGAGCGGGGGGGCTAGGGAGACCCAGTACTTC
d_call: -; clone_size: many; v_call: TRBV5-1; j_call: TRBJ1-2; cdr3_aa: CASSLEDSNYGYTF; cdr3_nt: TGCGCCAGCAGCTTGGAGGACAGTAACTATGGCTACACCTTC
d_call: -; clone_size: -; v_call: TRBV19; j_call: TRBJ1-2; cdr3_aa: CASSIGLPTYYGYTF; cdr3_nt: TGTGCCAGTAGTATAGGACTTCCCACCTACTATGGCTACACCTTC
d_call: TRBD2; clone_size: many; v_call: TRBV18; j_call: TRBJ2-3; cdr3_aa: CASSPRGGGGTTHTQYF; cdr3_nt: TGTGCCAGCTCACCACGAGGAGGCGGGGGAACCACCCATACGCAGTATTTT
d_call: -; clone_size: many; v_call: TRBV6-5; j_call: TRBJ2-1; cdr3_aa: CASWGSSYSYNEQFF; cdr3_nt: TGTGCCAGCTGGGGGTCCAGCTACTCCTACAATGAGCAGTTCTTC
d_call: TRBD2; clone_size: many; v_call: TRBV20-1; j_call: TRBJ2-3; cdr3_aa: CSARDPAGLAGGLFTDTQYF; cdr3_nt: TGCAGTGCTAGAGATCCGGCGGGACTAGCGGGGGGGTTATTCACAGATACGCAGTATTTT
d_call: TRBD1; clone_size: many; v_call: TRBV30; j_call: TRBJ1-4; cdr3_aa: CAWSPDRDEKLFF; cdr3_nt: TGTGCCTGGAGCCCAGACAGGGATGAAAAACTGTTTTTT
d_call: -; clone_size: many; v_call: TRBV12-3/TRBV12-4; j_call: TRBJ1-3; cdr3_aa: CASSTENTIYF; cdr3_nt: TGTGCCAGCAGTACCGAAAACACCATATATTTT
d_call: -; clone_size: many; v_call: TRBV7-2; j_call: TRBJ2-5; cdr3_aa: CASSLGIGAQTQYF; cdr3_nt: TGTGCCAGCAGCTTAGGGATTGGGGCACAGACCCAGTACTTC
d_call: -; clone_size: many; v_call: TRBV20-1; j_call: TRBJ2-4; cdr3_aa: CSARDAGGGNIQYF; cdr3_nt: TGCAGTGCTAGGGACGCTGGGGGGGGCAACATTCAGTACTTC
d_call: -; clone_size: many; v_call: TRBV20-1; j_call: TRBJ1-5; cdr3_aa: CSASVGDGYQPQHF; cdr3_nt: TGCAGTGCCTCCGTTGGGGACGGCTATCAGCCCCAGCATTTT
d_call: -; clone_size: many; v_call: TRBV29-1; j_call: TRBJ1-2; cdr3_aa: CSVSIANYGYTF; cdr3_nt: TGCAGCGTGTCTATAGCTAACTATGGCTACACCTTC
d_call: -; clone_size: many; v_call: TRBV7-9; j_call: TRBJ1-5; cdr3_aa: CASSLDYQPQHF; cdr3_nt: TGTGCCAGCAGCTTAGATTACCAGCCCCAGCATTTT
d_call: -; clone_size: many; v_call: TRBV7-2; j_call: TRBJ2-2; cdr3_aa: CASSLIRGRETGELFF; cdr3_nt: TGTGCCAGCAGCTTGATCCGGGGGAGAGAAACCGGGGAGCTGTTTTTT
d_call: -; clone_size: -; v_call: TRBV18; j_call: TRBJ2-4; cdr3_aa: CASSSARPRENIQYF; cdr3_nt: TGTGCCAGCTCATCCGCGCGGCCCAGGGAAAACATTCAGTACTTC
d_call: -; clone_size: -; v_call: TRBV19; j_call: TRBJ1-4; cdr3_aa: CASSISPFRGAANEKLFF; cdr3_nt: TGTGCCAGTAGTATATCGCCCTTTCGGGGTGCGGCTAATGAAAAACTGTTTTTT
d_call: TRBD1; clone_size: many; v_call: TRBV7-2; j_call: TRBJ1-2; cdr3_aa: CASSLGGTGGVNYGYTF; cdr3_nt: TGTGCCAGCAGCTTAGGAGGGACAGGGGGCGTTAACTATGGCTACACCTTC
d_call: TRBD1; clone_size: many; v_call: TRBV20-1; j_call: TRBJ1-5; cdr3_aa: CSARDWTGPNQPQHF; cdr3_nt: TGCAGTGCTAGAGATTGGACAGGCCCCAATCAGCCCCAGCATTTT
d_call: TRBD2; clone_size: once; v_call: TRBV6-2/TRBV6-3; j_call: TRBJ2-1; cdr3_aa: CASRASGGNEQFF; cdr3_nt: TGTGCCAGCAGAGCTAGCGGGGGTAATGAGCAGTTCTTC
d_call: -; clone_size: medium-sized; v_call: TRBV12-3/TRBV12-4; j_call: TRBJ1-5; cdr3_aa: CASSLTRDQPQHF; cdr3_nt: TGTGCCAGCAGTTTAACCAGGGATCAGCCCCAGCATTTT
d_call: TRBD1; clone_size: many; v_call: TRBV24-1; j_call: TRBJ2-2; cdr3_aa: CATSDATWDRGRIGELFF; cdr3_nt: TGTGCCACCAGTGACGCTACCTGGGACAGGGGGCGAATCGGGGAGCTGTTTTTT
d_call: TRBD2; clone_size: many; v_call: TRBV5-1; j_call: TRBJ2-1; cdr3_aa: CASSLGLAGPYNEQFF; cdr3_nt: TGCGCCAGCAGCTTGGGACTAGCGGGGCCCTACAATGAGCAGTTCTTC
d_call: -; clone_size: many; v_call: TRBV20-1; j_call: TRBJ2-2; cdr3_aa: CSARVPTTLTGRPHNGELFF; cdr3_nt: TGCAGTGCTAGAGTCCCTACAACCCTTACGGGGAGACCCCACAACGGGGAGCTGTTTTTT
d_call: -; clone_size: many; v_call: TRBV12-3/TRBV12-4; j_call: TRBJ1-2; cdr3_aa: CASSLNRAYGYTF; cdr3_nt: TGTGCCAGCAGTTTAAACAGAGCCTATGGCTACACCTTC
d_call: TRBD1; clone_size: many; v_call: TRBV19; j_call: TRBJ1-5; cdr3_aa: CASSSWDSYYLNQPQHF; cdr3_nt: TGTGCCAGTAGTAGTTGGGACAGTTACTATCTCAATCAGCCCCAGCATTTT
d_call: TRBD1; clone_size: many; v_call: TRBV28; j_call: TRBJ1-2; cdr3_aa: CASSRRGRPNYGYTF; cdr3_nt: TGTGCCAGCAGCCGCAGGGGGAGGCCTAACTATGGCTACACCTTC
d_call: TRBD1; clone_size: many; v_call: TRBV18; j_call: TRBJ1-3; cdr3_aa: CASSPTGGPGNTIYF; cdr3_nt: TGTGCCAGCTCACCCACAGGGGGCCCTGGAAACACCATATATTTT
d_call: -; clone_size: many; v_call: TRBV5-4; j_call: TRBJ2-2; cdr3_aa: CASSSGTGSGELFF; cdr3_nt: TGTGCCAGCAGCTCCGGGACGGGGAGCGGGGAGCTGTTTTTT
d_call: -; clone_size: many; v_call: TRBV18; j_call: TRBJ1-1; cdr3_aa: CASSPRGGGAEAFF; cdr3_nt: TGTGCCAGCTCACCAAGGGGCGGGGGGGCTGAAGCTTTCTTT
d_call: -; clone_size: many; v_call: TRBV5-1; j_call: TRBJ2-1; cdr3_aa: CASSAPDSRGYDEQFF; cdr3_nt: TGCGCCAGCAGCGCGCCCGACTCCCGAGGGTATGATGAGCAGTTCTTC
d_call: -; clone_size: many; v_call: TRBV3-1; j_call: TRBJ2-1; cdr3_aa: CASSQMDLSSYNEQFF; cdr3_nt: TGTGCCAGCAGCCAGATGGACTTAAGCTCCTACAATGAGCAGTTCTTC
d_call: TRBD2; clone_size: many; v_call: TRBV12-3/TRBV12-4; j_call: TRBJ2-1; cdr3_aa: CASSAGTSGGLGQFF; cdr3_nt: TGTGCCAGCAGCGCCGGGACTAGCGGGGGCCTGGGGCAGTTCTTC
d_call: TRBD1; clone_size: many; v_call: TRBV5-1; j_call: TRBJ1-6; cdr3_aa: CASRRQGQDSPLHF; cdr3_nt: TGCGCCAGCAGGCGACAGGGTCAGGATTCACCCCTCCACTTT